The TCR beta chain under discussion was sequenced for a study of cytomegalovirus exposure and HLA in healthy donors. The primer mix had 60 Vbeta and 13 Jbeta primers. Repertoires were generated with immunoSEQ multiplex PCR, while TCRdb's copy carries only in-frame clones and drops some. This table holds more than 95,000 clones, roughly 13% found once. The CDR3 has 15 residues. Germline V gene data show CDR1 as LGHNT and CDR2 as FRNRAP. V lost 4 bases, J lost 0 bases, and 10 bases lay in between. The sample holds a few counts of this clone. This TCR was recovered from a man in his forties or fifties in good health and CMV-seropositive. The source material was PBMCs. This rearrangement joins TRBV12-5 to TRBJ1-5, with a tentative D call TRBD1 (6 bases). CDR3 residues: CASGSEGDSNQPQHF. For the CDR3, the DNA is TGTGCTAGTGGTTCCGAGGGGGATAGCAATCAGCCCCAGCATTTT.